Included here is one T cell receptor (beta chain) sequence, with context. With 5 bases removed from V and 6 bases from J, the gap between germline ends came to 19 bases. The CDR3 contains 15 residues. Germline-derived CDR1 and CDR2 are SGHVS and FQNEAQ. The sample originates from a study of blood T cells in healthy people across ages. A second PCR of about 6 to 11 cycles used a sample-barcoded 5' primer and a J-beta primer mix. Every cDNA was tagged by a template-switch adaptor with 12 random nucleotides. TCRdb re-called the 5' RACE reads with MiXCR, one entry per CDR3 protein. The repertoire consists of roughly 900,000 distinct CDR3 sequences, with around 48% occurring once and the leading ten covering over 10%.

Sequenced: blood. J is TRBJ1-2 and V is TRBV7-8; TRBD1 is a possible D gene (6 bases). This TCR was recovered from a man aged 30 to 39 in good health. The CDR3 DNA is TGTGCCAGCAGCGATGGCCGCAGGGGTTGGGATGGCTACACCTTC. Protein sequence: CASSDGRRGWDGYTF.